Presented here are 16 T cell receptor beta chains from one specimen sequenced in a study of cytomegalovirus exposure and HLA in healthy donors. Libraries were prepared by immunoSEQ multiplex PCR; TCRdb keeps only in-frame clonotypes and omits some of them. The table has about 360,000 clones, around 86% seen once. The specimen sequenced was PBMCs. The receptors derive from a woman younger than 30 in good health and CMV-seronegative.

The chain couples TRBV27 to TRBJ2-1; 7 bases align to TRBD2. CDR1 and CDR2 (germline): MNHEY, SMNVEV (reference sequence). The CDR3 has 16 residues. Trimming removed 1 base from V and 0 bases from J; junction bases left unmatched: 3. Written as DNA, the CDR3 is TGTGCCAGCAGTTTATTCCGCGGGAGCTCCTACAATGAGCAGTTCTTC. Protein sequence: CASSLFRGSSYNEQFF.

This clone was recorded only once. The V and J genes are TRBV19 and TRBJ2-2; weak D call: TRBD2 (6 bases). In germline, CDR1 is LNHDA, CDR2 SQIVND (reference sequence). The CDR3 has 17 residues. With 1 base removed from V and 0 bases from J, the gap between germline ends came to 12 bases. CDR3 DNA: TGTGCCAGTAGTATAGTGCTAGCGCGCGCGAACACCGGGGAGCTGTTTTTT. It encodes CASSIVLARANTGELFF. Supplemented by reference TRBV19 and TRBJ2-2, the full variable domain reads DGGITQSPKYLFRKEGQNVTLSCEQNLNHDAMYWYRQDPGQGLRLIYYSQIVNDFQKGDIAEGYSVSREKKESFPLTVTSAQKNPTAFYLCASSIVLARANTGELFFGEGSRLTVL.

The rearrangement links TRBV19 to TRBJ2-1; 9 bases match TRBD1. The CDR3 loop spans 16 amino acids. Trimming at V came to 5 bases and at J to 5 bases, leaving 10 bases not matched to a gene. Looked up from germline, CDR1 is LNHDA and CDR2 is SQIVND (reference sequence). The CDR3 protein is CASSQQGARRNNEQFF. The CDR3 DNA sequence: TGTGCCAGTAGTCAACAGGGGGCCCGCCGAAACAATGAGCAGTTCTTC.

V gene TRBV27 combines with J gene TRBJ2-7, with 7 bases aligning to TRBD1. Germline values: CDR1 MNHEY, CDR2 SMNVEV (reference sequence). This CDR3 comprises 16 residues. V gave up 4 bases and J gave up 1 base; unmatched junction bases: 10. The CDR3 region has the DNA TGTGCCAGCAGTTCATTATCAGGGGGATTTTCCTACGAGCAGTACTTC. Residues: CASSSLSGGFSYEQYF.

The V call is TRBV7-9, the J call TRBJ1-2, with 7 bases that match TRBD1. The CDR3 covers 13 residues. V lost 7 bases and J lost 7; bases outside the gene matches: 9. CDR1 and CDR2 (germline): SEHNR, FQNEAQ (reference sequence). DNA for the CDR3: TGTGCCAGCATAACCAGGGGGAAAGGTGGCTACACCTTC. Translating gives CASITRGKGGYTF.

The sample holds a few counts of this clone. The chain combines TRBV18 with TRBJ2-7; no firm D call. This CDR3 is 11 amino acids long. Trimming removed 3 bases at V and 5 bases at J, with 5 bases between. Germline-derived CDR1 and CDR2 are KGHSH and LQKENI. CDR3 region: CASSPGDEQYF. In nucleotides, the CDR3 is TGTGCCAGCTCACCTGGAGACGAGCAGTACTTC.

As regards this clone: Here the CDR3 omits its conserved ending phenylalanine or tryptophan, so a read error is the likely source. Because the CDR3's place on the DNA is in doubt, the DNA is left out and the CDR3 is given as listed by TCRdb. The chain has TRBV6-4 and TRBJ2-3; TRBD2 is the table's D call and was not checked against the DNA. The CDR3 is made up of 10 amino acids, end residues included. Per germline, CDR1 MRHNA and CDR2 SNTAGT. The CDR3 spells CAGGSMAGAI.

The rearrangement uses TRBV27 and TRBJ1-2, with D tentatively TRBD1 (6 bases). Trimming shortened V by 3 bases and J by 3 bases, and 17 bases separated the two germline ends. Germline V lookup: CDR1 MNHEY, CDR2 SMNVEV (reference sequence). The CDR3 covers 16 residues. CDR3 bases: TGTGCCAGCAGTTTTACCTCGGGGGGCTTGTACTATGGCTACACCTTC. Its protein product is CASSFTSGGLYYGYTF.

The chain joins TRBV2 to TRBJ2-7; TRBD2 aligns across 10 bases. The CDR3 spans 14 residues. Trimming cost V 6 bases and J 4 bases; bases outside gene matches: 6. Germline assignment: CDR1 SNHLY and CDR2 FYNNEI. CDR3 loop: CASSLAGGPYEQYF. In DNA form, the CDR3 reads TGTGCCAGCAGCTTAGCGGGAGGCCCATACGAGCAGTACTTC. Based on the CDR3 plus reference TRBV2 and TRBJ2-7, the full variable domain is EPEVTQTPSHQVTQMGQEVILRCVPISNHLYFYWYRQILGQKVEFLVSFYNNEISEKSEIFDDQFSVERPDGSNFTLKIRSTKLEDSAMYFCASSLAGGPYEQYFGPGTRLTVT.

The chain combines TRBV4-1 with TRBJ2-1; maybe TRBD1 (5 bases). Deletions cut 9 bases from V and 7 bases from J, with 16 bases between. The CDR3 runs 13 residues. CDR1 and CDR2 (germline): MGHRA, YSYEKL. The CDR3 coding sequence is TGCGCCAGTGCTAGGCAGGGCGAGAATGAGCAGTTCTTC. It codes for CASARQGENEQFF.

The CDR3 protein is CASTPGGGEPYEQYF. CDR3 coding DNA: TGTGCCAGCACCCCCGGTGGGGGCGAACCCTACGAGCAGTACTTC. V and J are TRBV6-5 and TRBJ2-7, with a tentative D call TRBD1 (6 bases). With 7 bases removed from V and 2 bases from J, the gap between germline ends came to 18 bases. Germline V gene lookup returns CDR1 MNHEY and CDR2 SVGAGI. This CDR3 spans 15 amino acids.

The chain carries TRBV7-6 and TRBJ2-7; 7 bases line up with TRBD2. The CDR3 contains 14 residues. Germline CDR1 SGHVS, CDR2 FNYEAQ. V shed 2 bases, J shed 3 bases, and the junction held 4 bases outside the gene matches. CDR3 loop: CASSLLADHYEQYF. The CDR3 nucleotides read TGTGCCAGCAGCTTACTAGCGGATCACTACGAGCAGTACTTC. Complete variable domain (other parts from reference TRBV7-6 and TRBJ2-7): GAGVSQSPRYKVTKRGQDVALRCDPISGHVSLYWYRQALGQGPEFLTYFNYEAQQDKSGLPNDRFSAERPEGSISTLTIQRTEQRDSAMYRCASSLLADHYEQYFGPGTRLTVT.

The chain uses TRBV28 and TRBJ1-2; TRBD1 aligns across 8 bases. Germline trimming cut 7 bases from V and 10 bases from J; bases unmatched to any gene: 5. CDR3 length: 11 residues. CDR1 is MDHEN and CDR2 is SYDVKM in the germline V gene. As DNA, the CDR3 is TGTGCCAGCACCAAGGACAGGGCCTACACCTTC. This translates into CASTKDRAYTF.

The chain uses TRBV28 and TRBJ1-2; D possibly corresponds to TRBD1 (6 bases). V was cut by 5 bases and J by 2 bases, with 24 bases left in between. The CDR3 has 18 amino acids. Germline V gene data show CDR1 as MDHEN and CDR2 as SYDVKM. CDR3 sequence: CASSPFRITYRVNYGYTF. In nucleotides, the CDR3 is TGTGCCAGCAGTCCGTTCCGAATTACCTACAGGGTGAACTATGGCTACACCTTC.

The chain carries TRBV6-5 and TRBJ2-1, with 11 bases lining up with TRBD1. CDR3 length: 14 amino acids. J was trimmed by 7 bases and V by 5 bases; bases with no gene match: 4. Looked up from germline, CDR1 is MNHEY and CDR2 is SVGAGI. The CDR3 here is CASSRDRGRNEQFF. The CDR3 DNA is TGTGCCAGCAGTAGGGACAGGGGGAGGAATGAGCAGTTCTTC.

J is TRBJ2-5 and V is TRBV15, with TRBD2 identical over 16 bases. CDR3 length equals 17 residues. The junction had 8 bases not matched to a gene; V was cut back by 5 bases and J by 5 bases. Germline V gene data show CDR1 as LNHNV and CDR2 as YYDKDF (reference sequence). Here the CDR3 reads CATSPGLAGGARETQYF. Here the CDR3 DNA reads TGTGCCACCAGCCCGGGACTAGCGGGAGGGGCCAGGGAGACCCAGTACTTC.